This T cell receptor (beta chain) was recorded in a study of T cells in narcolepsy. CDR1 LGHNA and CDR2 YSLEER come from the germline V gene. V lost 0 bases, J lost 4 bases, and 15 bases lay in between. The length of the CDR3 is 16 residues. Sequencing used immunoSEQ multiplex PCR; TCRdb keeps in-frame clones, though not all of them. The table includes about 40,000 clones, about 87% detected once. Sequencing used CD45RA- memory CD4+ T cells from PBMCs. The sequence derives from a human donor with narcolepsy. The chain is built from TRBV4-3 and TRBJ1-1; perhaps TRBD1 as D (5 bases). CDR3 DNA sequence: TGCGCCAGCAGCCAAGATTTTTCGGGCAGGGCCACTGAAGCTTTCTTT. This translates into CASSQDFSGRATEAFF.